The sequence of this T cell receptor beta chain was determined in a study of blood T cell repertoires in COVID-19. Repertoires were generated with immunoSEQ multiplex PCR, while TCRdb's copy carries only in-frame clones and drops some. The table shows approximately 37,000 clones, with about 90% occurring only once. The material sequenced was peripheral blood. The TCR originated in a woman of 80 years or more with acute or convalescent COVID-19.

The CDR3 DNA is TGTGCCAGCTCACCAGGAAACAGGGCGGACACCGGGGAGCTGTTTTTT. Amino acid sequence: CASSPGNRADTGELFF. V is TRBV18 and J is TRBJ2-2; D is perhaps TRBD1 (6 bases). The CDR3 contains 16 residues. Germline loops: CDR1 KGHSH, CDR2 LQKENI. V lost 2 bases and J 3 bases, leaving 13 bases between the germline ends.